The clone carrying this T cell receptor beta chain was observed a few times. Its target is unknown. The sample originates from a study of T cell responses to AZD1222 COVID-19 vaccine. Study-level results: Donors were largely white British and mainly female; clonal diversity was possibly underestimated. Spike-specific TCRs gained breadth and depth after people received two AZD1222 doses. Vaccine-associated CD4 TCRs spanned spike, dominant at 160-218 and 743-854.

Germline V gene lookup returns CDR1 SGHRS and CDR2 YFSETQ. Trimming cost V 0 bases and J 5 bases; bases outside gene matches: 5. CDR3 size: 15 residues. Recipients boosted at about 4 weeks or about 12 weeks are pooled. TCRdb keeps only in-frame clones here, not all; method: immunoSEQ multiplex PCR. This table holds about 72,000 clones, 80% to 90% found once. The rearrangement joins TRBV5-1 to TRBJ2-7, with 10 positions matching TRBD2. This receptor was identified in an adult who received the AZD1222 COVID-19 vaccine. The material was peripheral blood, obtained 28 days after the second AZD1222 dose. The CDR3 loop reads CASSLGVAGGDEQYF. The CDR3 nucleotides read TGCGCCAGCAGCTTGGGGGTAGCGGGAGGCGACGAGCAGTACTTC.